This T cell receptor beta chain was captured by sequencing in a study of T cell repertoires in cytomegalovirus infection (dated by TCRdb to between 2018 and 2021). Notes on the research overall: Donor HLA type was relevant to the analysis, as public TCR beta signatures indicated carriage of CMV infection together with the matching HLA type. Points the paper makes about the study in general: In the ex vivo response, HLA-C-restricted CMV-specific TCR beta clonotypes were dominant, and in two of eight donors the single most frequent clonotype came from this HLA-C-restricted group. Cumulative frequency of public TCR beta family members discriminated carriers of CMV infection plus the relevant HLA type in this cohort and an independent approximately 350-donor cohort.

Worth noting for this clonotype: Its target antigen remains unknown. It has no much larger one-base neighbor in the sample; base qualities were not kept.

The sequencing machine was an Illumina HiSeq 1500. TCRdb applied fastp at Q25 and MiXCR to the public reads, then kept only in-frame beta chains. Rows are unified per CDR3 protein, each entry keeping the most common DNA and genes. In this sample the table shows just under 550,000 distinct CDR3 sequences, 26% of which occur a single time. The ten largest clones represent less than 15% of the sample. Via the germline V gene, CDR1 is SGHTA and CDR2 FQGNSA. There are 12 amino acids in the CDR3, from cysteine to phenylalanine inclusive. Of all the DNA, just the CDR3 is kept, 36 bases in frame from base 1. Trimming at the junction amounts to 5 bases on V and 8 bases on J, and the germline ends lie 9 bases apart.

The material sequenced was PBMCs. The sequence is built from TRBV7-2 and TRBJ1-4; no D gene call is confident. The receptor was derived from a human donor in good health (CMV status not recorded). Some clones in this sample may be carry-over from other donors' samples. The nucleotide sequence is given as TGTGCCAGCAGCAGGGTTAGCGAAAAACTGTTTTTT. Protein translation: CASSRVSEKLFF.